The entry that follows covers one T cell receptor beta chain sequence. Antigen specificity is unknown. This record comes from a study of CD8 T cells in ankylosing spondylitis. Findings and limits, study-wide: CD8+ by phenotype, disease-linked clones were relatively rare in peripheral blood. Disease-linked clones reportedly concentrated significantly in matched ankylosing spondylitis synovial fluid.

Trimming removed 5 bases from V and 2 bases from J; junction bases left unmatched: 21. This CDR3 has 20 amino acids. CDR1 and CDR2 from the germline V gene are SGHAT and FQNNGV. TCRdb processed the 5' RACE reads anew with MiXCR; each CDR3 protein has one entry. Of 240,000 or so distinct CDR3 sequences listed, about 9.1% are singletons. This chain connects TRBV11-2 to TRBJ2-1; 7 bases agree with TRBD2. Sequencing was done on a sample of blood, either unsorted or a sorted T cell fraction (not recorded which). The sequence was collected from a male donor with ankylosing spondylitis or in good health (not recorded which). CDR3: CASSAPRRLCGRRPYNEQFF. CDR3 sequence (DNA): TGTGCCAGCAGCGCCCCCCGAAGACTTTGCGGGAGAAGGCCCTACAATGAGCAGTTCTTC.